What follows is one TCR beta chain and its context. The antigen remains unidentified. The sample originates from a study of T cells in Graves' hyperthyroidism and ophthalmopathy. General observations from the study: Most thyroid clonotypes with frequency above 0.001 were detected in blood. Researchers report that a 13 V-J model separated ophthalmopathy from stable hyperthyroidism.

TCR beta CDR3 region amplification was performed from RNA transcripts. The study used the HTBI primer set for a first-round RT-PCR of the TCR CDR3. Using its own MiXCR run on the multiplex PCR reads, TCRdb lists one record per CDR3 protein. Of under 350,000 distinct CDR3 sequences listed, around a fifth were seen once; the top ten hold about 50%. Over 18 months, lack of ophthalmopathy progression marked Graves' hyperthyroidism as stable. Used for diagnoses were clinical symptoms, serum thyroxine and TRAb, thyroid ultrasound and orbital computed tomography. The CDR3 spans 15 residues. Germline lookup yields CDR1 MDHEN and CDR2 SYDVKM. V was trimmed by 8 bases and J by 9 bases, leaving 20 bases between them.

The rearrangement joins TRBV28 to TRBJ1-6; D uncertain. The source is a woman aged 45 to 65 with Graves' hyperthyroidism. Sequencing was performed on blood. The CDR3, as DNA: TGTGCCAGCGGACCAGGACGGAGGAGGAGTTCACCCCTCCACTTT. Translating it yields CASGPGRRRSSPLHF.